This TCR beta chain was sequenced in a study of blood T cell repertoires in COVID-19. About the study: Samples came from the United States, Italy and Spain, spanning acute and convalescent COVID-19.

Libraries were prepared by immunoSEQ multiplex PCR; TCRdb keeps only in-frame clonotypes and omits some of them. This table holds some 220,000 clones, 65% to 85% found once. This clone occurred once. The CDR3 sequence is 16 residues long. Trimming took 7 bases from V and 3 from J; bases not matched to a gene: 14. Germline V gives CDR1 MDHEN, CDR2 SYDVKM. This chain links TRBV28 with TRBJ2-7; the match to TRBD1 covers 8 bases. What was sequenced was peripheral blood. This TCR was recovered from a human donor in a cohort sampled during active COVID-19. CDR3 sequence (DNA): TGTGCCAGCAAACATCCGAGCGACAGGGGTGGCTACGAGCAGTACTTC. Protein sequence: CASKHPSDRGGYEQYF.